This T cell receptor beta chain stems from a study of a mutant IDH1 vaccine in newly diagnosed glioma. Study as a whole: Radiotherapy, temozolomide, or both had been given previously, and both were given to most.

The method was immunoSEQ multiplex PCR; TCRdb's version includes in-frame clones alone and lacks a portion of them. The sample lists about 69,000 clones, 65% to 90% seen once, with approximately 2.6% in the top ten. The CDR3 runs 13 residues. Germline V gene data show CDR1 as MNHEY and CDR2 as SVGAGI. V was trimmed by 5 bases and J by 3 bases, leaving 8 bases between them. Stated time point: baseline, week 1 (first vaccination visit). Treatment described: pre-vaccination baseline after standard-of-care therapy. Donor diagnoses consisted of new WHO grade 3 or 4 IDH1-mutant, ATRX-lost astrocytomas. This chain joins TRBV6-5 and TRBJ1-5; TRBD1 might be the D (5 bases). The sample was PBMCs, taken from a glioma patient treated with radiotherapy, temozolomide or both. This TCR came from a man aged 25-45 years with glioma. CDR3 in amino acids: CASSRTNNQPQHF. The CDR3 nucleotides are TGTGCCAGCAGTCGGACAAACAATCAGCCCCAGCATTTT.